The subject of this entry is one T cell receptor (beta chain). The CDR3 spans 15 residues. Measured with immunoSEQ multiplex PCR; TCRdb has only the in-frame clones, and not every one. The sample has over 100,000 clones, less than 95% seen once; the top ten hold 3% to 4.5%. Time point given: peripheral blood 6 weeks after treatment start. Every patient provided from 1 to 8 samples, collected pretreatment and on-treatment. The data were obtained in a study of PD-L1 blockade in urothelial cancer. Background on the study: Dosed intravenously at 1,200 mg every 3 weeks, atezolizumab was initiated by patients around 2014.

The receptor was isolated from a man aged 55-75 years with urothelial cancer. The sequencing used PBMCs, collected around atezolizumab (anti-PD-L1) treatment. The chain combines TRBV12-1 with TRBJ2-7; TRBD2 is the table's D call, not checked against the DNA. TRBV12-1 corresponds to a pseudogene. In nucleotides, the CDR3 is TGTGCCAGCAGCCCCTGGACTAGTGGGATCAACGAGCAGTACTTC. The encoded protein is CASSPWTSGINEQYF.